Below are 21 T cell receptor beta chains sequenced from a single sample in a study of cytomegalovirus exposure and HLA in healthy donors. A multiplex PCR was run with 60 Vbeta primers and 13 Jbeta primers. TCRdb keeps only in-frame clones here, not all; method: immunoSEQ multiplex PCR. Of under 200,000 clones listed, roughly 85% are singletons. Specimen: PBMCs. These receptors all come from a man aged 35 to 55 in good health and CMV-seronegative.

The V and J genes are TRBV5-4 and TRBJ2-5; D is ambiguous. CDR3 length: 15 residues. V lost 0 bases to trimming and J lost 0 bases, with 9 bases between them. Germline loops: CDR1 SGHNT, CDR2 YYREEE (reference sequence). CDR3 protein: CASSLDSPYQETQYF. The DNA of the CDR3 is TGTGCCAGCAGCTTGGACAGCCCGTACCAAGAGACCCAGTACTTC.

The table lists this clone with a few counts. V and J are TRBV19 and TRBJ2-7, with 14 bases matching TRBD2. The V gene end was trimmed by 6 bases and the J gene end by 2 bases; junction bases not matched to a gene: 12. Looked up from germline, CDR1 is LNHDA and CDR2 is SQIVND (reference sequence). The CDR3 is 18 amino acids. CDR3 DNA sequence: TGTGCCAGTAGCTCCCGGGGACTAGCGGGAGCCCCTCCCTACGAGCAGTACTTC. Translated, it gives CASSSRGLAGAPPYEQYF.

The genes are TRBV7-2 and TRBJ2-4; D could derive from TRBD1 or TRBD2 (5 bases each). The germline V gene has CDR1 SGHTA and CDR2 FQGNSA. The CDR3 is 18 amino acids. Trimming removed 8 bases at V and 3 bases at J, with 26 bases between. Written as DNA, the CDR3 is TGTGCCAGCCACTTAGCGTTAGGGGCCGGCCTGTACAAAAACATTCAGTACTTC. Translation: CASHLALGAGLYKNIQYF.

The chain couples TRBV28 to TRBJ2-5; D possibly corresponds to TRBD2 (5 bases). V gave up 7 bases and J gave up 2 bases, with 17 bases separating them. The germline CDR1 and CDR2 sequences are MDHEN and SYDVKM. The CDR3 consists of 15 residues. The CDR3 is CASKGRGVLQETQYF. The CDR3 nucleotides are TGTGCCAGCAAGGGCCGGGGTGTATTACAAGAGACCCAGTACTTC. The variable domain in full, completed from reference TRBV28 and TRBJ2-5, reads DVKVTQSSRYLVKRTGEKVFLECVQDMDHENMFWYRQDPGLGLRLIYFSYDVKMKEKGDIPEGYSVSREKKERFSLILESASTNQTSMYLCASKGRGVLQETQYFGPGTRLLVL.

This chain uses TRBV4-3 with TRBJ2-5, with 9 positions matching TRBD2. This CDR3 spans 16 amino acids. From germline, CDR1 is LGHNA and CDR2 YSLEER. The V and J ends lost 0 bases and 3 bases, in that order; junction bases with no gene match: 5. The CDR3 DNA is TGCGCCAGCAGCCAAGATTGGGCGGGAGGGAAAGAGACCCAGTACTTC. It is translated as CASSQDWAGGKETQYF.

This clone was observed many times. In nucleotides, the CDR3 is TGTGCCAGCAGTGAGGGGACTAGCGGGAGGATCGGGGAGCTGTTTTTT. It specifies CASSEGTSGRIGELFF. The rearrangement uses TRBV6-4 and TRBJ2-2, with 15 bases lining up with TRBD2. Germline V lookup: CDR1 MRHNA, CDR2 SNTAGT. This CDR3 comprises 16 residues. V lost 3 bases, J lost 7 bases, and 3 bases stayed unmatched.

The rearrangement joins TRBV4-2 to TRBJ2-2, with 7 positions matching TRBD1. The CDR3 contains 16 residues. V lost 0 bases to trimming and J lost 6 bases; unmatched junction nucleotides: 7. Germline assignment: CDR1 LGHNA and CDR2 YNFKEQ. In DNA, the CDR3 is TGTGCCAGCAGCCAAGAGTCCCTGACAGGGTCCGGGGAGCTGTTTTTT. It encodes CASSQESLTGSGELFF.

The chain recombines TRBV7-2 with TRBJ1-1; TRBD1 agrees at 7 bases. Germline trimming cut 4 bases from V and 4 bases from J; bases unmatched to any gene: 6. The CDR3 consists of 14 residues. Germline V gene sequence: CDR1 SGHTA, CDR2 FQGNSA. The CDR3 loop is CASSSIQGPTEAFF. CDR3 nucleotides: TGTGCCAGCAGCTCCATACAGGGGCCCACTGAAGCTTTCTTT.

This clone was observed once. The J gene is TRBJ2-3, the V gene TRBV9; TRBD2 might be the D (6 bases). Trimming took off 2 bases at V and 6 bases at J, with 16 bases between the two ends. The germline CDR1 and CDR2 sequences are SGDLS and YYNGEE. The CDR3 runs 15 residues. CDR3 loop: CASSVQGLGRDTQYF. CDR3 DNA: TGTGCCAGCAGCGTTCAGGGATTGGGGAGGGATACGCAGTATTTT.

The chain links TRBV7-2 to TRBJ2-5, with D perhaps TRBD1 (7 bases). The DNA end is a closer match to TRBJ2-7, so the J assignment may be wrong. Germline loops: CDR1 SGHTA, CDR2 FQGNSA. This CDR3 spans 15 amino acids. This CDR3 is CASSKGQPEGHEQYF. CDR3 in DNA: TGTGCCAGCAGCAAGGGACAGCCGGAGGGGCACGAGCAGTACTTC.

The V call is TRBV21-1, the J call TRBJ2-3; the tabulated D call, TRBD2, remains unverified against the DNA. TRBV21-1 is a pseudogene. The CDR3 has 15 amino acids. Here the CDR3 DNA reads TGTGCCAGCAGCAAAGGGCGGGAGTTTGGAGATACGCAGTATTTT. Translating gives CASSKGREFGDTQYF.

The genes are TRBV6-6 and TRBJ2-1, with 11 bases aligning to TRBD2. The CDR3 length is 14 residues. Germline V lookup: CDR1 MNHNY, CDR2 SVGAGI (reference sequence). V was clipped by 8 bases and J by 8 bases; unmatched bases: 8. The CDR3 is CASATSGRRDEQFF. CDR3 nucleotide sequence: TGTGCCAGCGCAACTAGCGGGAGACGGGATGAGCAGTTCTTC.

V is TRBV5-5 and J is TRBJ2-1; 8 positions agree with TRBD2. Germline loops: CDR1 SGHKS, CDR2 YYEKEE (reference sequence). There are 15 residues in the CDR3. Losses at the gene ends were 3 bases for V and 5 bases for J; bases not matched to a gene: 7. The CDR3 DNA reads as TGTGCCAGCAGCTGGAGCGGGAGCCTCCACAATGAGCAGTTCTTC. Its translation is CASSWSGSLHNEQFF.

The gene calls are TRBV7-8 and TRBJ2-7; 8 bases are shared with TRBD2. Trimming at V came to 5 bases and at J to 6 bases, leaving 9 bases not matched to a gene. The V gene's germline CDR1 is SGHVS and CDR2 FQNEAQ. This CDR3 comprises 14 residues. The CDR3 protein is CASSTTRTSSEQYF. In DNA form, the CDR3 reads TGTGCCAGCAGCACCACCCGGACTAGCAGCGAGCAGTACTTC.

The gene calls are TRBV9 and TRBJ2-1, with 9 bases aligning to TRBD2. The CDR3 has 18 residues. V trimming: 1 base; J trimming: 7 bases; junction bases outside the gene matches: 15. CDR1 is SGDLS and CDR2 is YYNGEE in the germline V gene. CDR3 residues: CASSVSLLILAGVNEQFF. Written as DNA, the CDR3 is TGTGCCAGCAGCGTATCCCTTTTGATTTTAGCGGGAGTGAATGAGCAGTTCTTC.

The CDR3 loop reads CASSQDWTGDQPQHF. The CDR3, as DNA: TGTGCCAGCAGCCAAGATTGGACAGGGGATCAGCCCCAGCATTTT. V is TRBV4-2 and J is TRBJ1-5, with 9 bases identical to TRBD1. Looked up from germline, CDR1 is LGHNA and CDR2 is YNFKEQ. V lost 0 bases to trimming and J lost 5 bases; unmatched junction nucleotides: 2. The CDR3 spans 15 residues.

The rearrangement joins TRBV5-1 to TRBJ2-3; tentatively, D is TRBD1 (6 bases). Germline CDR1 is SGHRS and CDR2 is YFSETQ. V was shortened by 0 bases and J by 0 bases, with 11 bases between the two germline ends. This CDR3 has 16 amino acids. CDR3 in DNA: TGCGCCAGCAGCTTGGGGGGCGGACAGAGCACAGATACGCAGTATTTT. It translates to CASSLGGGQSTDTQYF.

The genes are TRBV19 and TRBJ1-1, with TRBD1 identical over 7 bases. Germline-derived CDR1 and CDR2 are LNHDA and SQIVND (reference sequence). This CDR3 region has 11 residues. Trimming took 6 bases from V and 6 from J; bases not matched to a gene: 1. The CDR3 nucleotides are TGTGCCAGTAGGACAGGGCCTGAAGCTTTCTTT. This translates into CASRTGPEAFF.

V is TRBV28 and J is TRBJ1-5; unclear D gene. This CDR3 is 20 amino acids long. V was trimmed by 7 bases and J by 5 bases, leaving 33 bases between them. CDR1 MDHEN and CDR2 SYDVKM come from the germline V gene. This CDR3 is CASNLRPLTEAGKHHQPQHF. The DNA of the CDR3 is TGTGCCAGCAACCTCCGTCCGCTTACGGAGGCCGGGAAGCATCATCAGCCCCAGCATTTT.

This rearrangement joins TRBV27 to TRBJ2-3, with D perhaps TRBD1 (5 bases). The CDR3 covers 12 residues. CDR1 is MNHEY, CDR2 SMNVEV, per germline (reference sequence). Trimming took 4 bases from V and 4 from J, leaving 6 bases between them. The CDR3 loop reads CASSWGADTQYF. CDR3 nucleotide sequence: TGTGCCAGCAGTTGGGGCGCAGATACGCAGTATTTT.

The gene calls are TRBV28 and TRBJ1-2; D call uncertain. The CDR3 loop spans 11 amino acids. V dropped 3 bases and J dropped 5 bases, with 4 bases sitting between them. Per the germline V gene, CDR1 is MDHEN and CDR2 is SYDVKM. CDR3 residues: CASSFRYGYTF. The DNA for the CDR3 is TGTGCCAGCAGTTTCCGGTATGGCTACACCTTC.